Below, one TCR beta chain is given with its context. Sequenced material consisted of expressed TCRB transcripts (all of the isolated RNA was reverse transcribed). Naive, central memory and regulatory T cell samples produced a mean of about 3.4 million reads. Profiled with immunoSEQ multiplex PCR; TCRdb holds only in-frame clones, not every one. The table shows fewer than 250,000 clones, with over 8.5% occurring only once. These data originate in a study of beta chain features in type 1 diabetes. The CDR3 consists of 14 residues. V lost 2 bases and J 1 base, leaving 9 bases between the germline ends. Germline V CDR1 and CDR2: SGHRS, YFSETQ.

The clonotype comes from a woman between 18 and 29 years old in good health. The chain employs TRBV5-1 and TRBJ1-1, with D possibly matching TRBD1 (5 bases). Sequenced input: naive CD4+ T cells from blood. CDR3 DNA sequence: TGCGCCAGCAGCTTTGACAGAACGAACACTGAAGCTTTCTTT. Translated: CASSFDRTNTEAFF.